This TCR beta chain was recovered during a study of T cells in Graves' hyperthyroidism and ophthalmopathy. Amplified TCR beta CDR3 regions came from RNA transcripts. The primer set for the first-round RT-PCR of the TCR CDR3 was HTBI. TCRdb reprocessed the multiplex PCR reads via MiXCR and lists one record per CDR3 protein. The sample contains some 510,000 distinct CDR3 sequences, around 45% of which appear only once. Findings of the study overall: Separating ophthalmopathy from stable hyperthyroidism was achieved by a 13 V-J model.

This clonotype was seen at least ten times. The target antigen is unknown. The receptor comes from a young woman with Graves' hyperthyroidism. Sequencing used peripheral blood or thyroid tissue (not recorded which).

DNA for the CDR3: TGTGCCAGCAGTGTCGGAGGCGATCAGCCCCAGCATTTT. Its protein product is CASSVGGDQPQHF. The chain couples TRBV2 to TRBJ1-5, with D uncertain. Per the germline V gene, CDR1 is SNHLY and CDR2 is FYNNEI. Trimming stripped 4 bases from V and 5 bases from J, with 9 bases between. This CDR3 has 13 residues. The complete variable domain, with remaining parts taken from reference TRBV2 and TRBJ1-5, reads EPEVTQTPSHQVTQMGQEVILRCVPISNHLYFYWYRQILGQKVEFLVSFYNNEISEKSEIFDDQFSVERPDGSNFTLKIRSTKLEDSAMYFCASSVGGDQPQHFGDGTRLSIL.